Listed here is a single T cell receptor (beta chain). No antigen is known for it. There was one heparinised blood draw per donor, averaging approximately 120 mL. CD4+ naive, central memory, regulatory and stem cell-like memory cells were sorted via CD45RO/CCR7/CD25/CD127/CD95/CD27. The sample comes from a study of beta chain features in type 1 diabetes. In the study overall: Examination covered roughly 100,000,000 sorted cells spanning all samples. Study-wide findings and caveats: PCR might show a preference for shorter templates, equally across patients and controls.

There are 15 residues in the CDR3. Germline CDR1 SQVTM, CDR2 ANQGSEA. With V trimmed by 3 bases and J by 7 bases, 12 bases remained unmatched. Sequenced material consisted of expressed TCRB transcripts (all of the isolated RNA was reverse transcribed). The method was immunoSEQ multiplex PCR; TCRdb's version includes in-frame clones alone and lacks a portion of them. The sample shows under 400,000 clones, over 9.5% of them seen only once. The sequencing input was naive CD4+ T cells from blood. The chain recombines TRBV29-1 with TRBJ2-7; 10 bases map to TRBD2. The sequence was obtained from a man between 18 and 35 years old in good health. The CDR3 spells CSVEPPGLANGEQYF. CDR3 in DNA: TGCAGCGTTGAGCCGCCGGGACTAGCGAACGGGGAGCAGTACTTC.